This T cell receptor beta chain came from a study of T-cell memory formation after mild COVID-19. Study conclusions and caveats: Among clones contracting day 15 to 85, CD4/CD8 was balanced, whereas later expanders leaned CD4+. Researchers could not confirm that second-wave clones peaking on day 37 targeted SARS-CoV-2. Mostly located in CM and EM were contracting CD4+ clones, with contracting CD8+ clones located in EMRA.

A remark on this clonotype: Its antigen is not identified.

Per the germline V gene, CDR1 is MDHEN and CDR2 is SYDVKM. V shed 6 bases and J shed 0 bases, with 6 bases lying between them. This CDR3 contains 14 residues. After 5'RACE with constant-segment primers, TCR alpha and TCR beta cDNA libraries carrying sample barcodes and UMIs were obtained. TCRdb processed the 5' RACE reads anew with MiXCR; each CDR3 protein has one entry. The table includes around 160,000 distinct CDR3 sequences, around a tenth detected once. Specimen: PBMCs or a T cell subset sorted from them (not recorded which). This chain links TRBV28 with TRBJ2-6; no clear D gene. The TCR was taken from a man between 18 and 29 years old who had mild COVID-19 (a few samples of this study predate the infection). Cell type and time point are not known. The CDR3 DNA follows: TGTGCCAGCAGACCCCGCTCTGGGGCCAACGTCCTGACTTTC. Its protein product is CASRPRSGANVLTF.